This TCR beta chain was profiled in a study of T cells in Graves' hyperthyroidism and ophthalmopathy (dated by TCRdb to 2018 to 2020). Context from the whole study: Peripheral blood was sampled at the time of initial diagnosis, prior to any treatment. TCR Vbeta CDR3 sequencing of 120 to 150 peripheral blood samples (fewer than 45 ophthalmopathy, about 75 hyperthyroidism and about 17 progressor patients) is reported in the paper. For training and testing, the 110 or so patients in the discovery cohort were randomly divided in a 7:3 ratio. To identify TCR V-J signatures that set the groups apart, the researchers used a discovery cohort of about a hundred patients, made up of roughly 45 with Graves' ophthalmopathy and some 58 with stable Graves' hyperthyroidism. After sampling, hyperthyroidism patients received methimazole starting at 30 mg daily, and ophthalmopathy patients received high-dose intravenous methylprednisolone. Thyroid tissue and blood T-cell repertoires from roughly six Graves' hyperthyroidism patients were also compared in the study. Prospective prediction of ophthalmopathy was tested in an independent validation cohort of 18 to 20 hyperthyroidism patients and 17 patients who later progressed to ophthalmopathy. General study outcomes and caveats: Most expanded thyroid clonotypes (frequency above 0.001) were also detected in blood, a finding suggesting that blood repertoires may reflect thyroid immune responses. Sample size was not statistically predetermined, and investigators were not blinded to group allocation. During validation, the model predicted progression to ophthalmopathy a median of about 6.3 months ahead of onset, with just under 71% sensitivity and about 72% specificity. A 13 V-J signature model separated ophthalmopathy from stable hyperthyroidism, with nearly 90% sensitivity and roughly 82% specificity in cross-validation and 80%/75% in testing.

As encoded in the germline V gene, CDR1 is SGHTA while CDR2 is FQGNSA. The CDR3 covers 16 residues, taking in both the cysteine and the phenylalanine. Only the CDR3 part of the read is kept: 48 bases, read in frame from the first base. Relative to germline, V is missing 2 bases and J is missing 8 bases, with 5 bases of the junction outside any gene match. Stable Graves' hyperthyroidism was defined as the absence of progression to ophthalmopathy over 18 months of follow-up. The hyperthyroidism patients were between 18 and 65 years old and newly diagnosed, with a disease duration of less than 2 months. Patients with uncontrolled infections, other autoimmune diseases, pregnancy or lactation were excluded. Diagnoses relied on clinical symptoms, serum thyroxine and TRAb, thyroid ultrasound and orbital computed tomography. PBMCs were isolated from 10 ml of fresh peripheral blood by Ficoll-Paque density gradient centrifugation. Total RNA was extracted using Trizol reagent, and RNA quality was assessed on an Agilent 2100 Bioanalyzer.

Points on this clonotype: The antigen it recognizes is unknown. No clone much larger than this one lies a single base away; base qualities are absent.

The TCR beta CDR3 regions were amplified from the RNA transcripts. The first round of RT-PCR for the TCR CDR3 was performed with the HTBI primer set and the Qiagen OneStep RT-PCR kit. Libraries were constructed in a second round of multiplex PCR, after which size selection and purification were performed. Paired-end sequencing of the libraries was performed with 100 bp reads on an Illumina HiSeq2000. The original methods were these. SOAPnuke was used to process the raw data, removing reads that contained adapters or uncalled bases, had a mean Phred below 15, or lacked an exact match to the constant primer or identifier. High-quality paired reads were merged with COPE v1.2.5, and unique nucleotide sequences were defined as clonotypes. MiTCR v1.1 was used to align clonotypes to the IMGT TRBV, TRBD and TRBJ reference segments. The analysis was restricted to V-J combinations with a frequency above 0.0001, which together covered about 99% of the repertoires. A TCS score was defined as the ratio of F50 (clonal expansion) to E x V (chaos), with BLOSUM62-based TCRdist applied between CDR3 peptides within each V-J. Welch's t-statistics and random forest reduced roughly 500 V-J features to under 15, which were used in a naive Bayes classifier (R e1071). In-frame beta chains were kept once TCRdb had trimmed the public reads at Q25 with fastp and called clones with MiXCR. Every distinct CDR3 protein forms one entry, paired with its most common genes and DNA. The V and J calls come from TCRdb's annotation, not from the publication. The sample data list roughly 720,000 distinct CDR3 sequences, and around 16% of these were observed just once. Around 16% of the sample belongs to the ten largest clones.

This chain is built from TRBV7-2 and TRBJ2-4; 14 bases in the junction line up with TRBD2. Source material: blood. This sequence originates from a man aged 50-60 years with Graves' hyperthyroidism. The CDR3 corresponds to CASSLMGLAGVDIQYF. The base sequence is TGTGCCAGCAGCTTAATGGGACTAGCGGGAGTTGACATTCAGTACTTC.